Each of the 8 T cell receptor beta chains below was sequenced from the same sample in a study of shared clonotypes between healthy human individuals. Clones were read by immunoSEQ multiplex PCR, and TCRdb kept only the in-frame ones, dropping some. The profile shows a few million clones, more than 80% of them singletons. The sequencing input was naive CD4+ T cells sorted from blood. Sample subset: CD45RA+ positively selected. Receptors were obtained from a man aged 18-30 years in good health.

This sequence joins TRBV9 and TRBJ2-1; 15 nucleotides match TRBD2. CDR1 SGDLS and CDR2 YYNGEE come from the germline V gene. The CDR3 spans 17 residues. The trim removed 6 bases at V and 3 bases at J, leaving 7 bases unmatched. CDR3 loop: CASTLGTSGRFYNEQFF. Here the CDR3 DNA reads TGTGCCAGCACCCTAGGGACTAGCGGGAGGTTCTACAATGAGCAGTTCTTC.

This chain joins TRBV10-3 and TRBJ1-6; D is possibly TRBD1 (5 bases). The CDR3 has 14 residues. Germline lookup yields CDR1 ENHRY and CDR2 SYGVKD. Trimming took 4 bases from V and 9 from J, leaving 13 bases between them. CDR3 in amino acids: CAISGDAGFSPLHF. CDR3 nucleotide sequence: TGTGCCATCAGTGGGGACGCGGGGTTTTCACCCCTCCACTTT.

The chain couples TRBV2 to TRBJ2-7, with 13 positions matching TRBD2. This CDR3 spans 17 amino acids. The trim removed 4 bases at V and 0 bases at J, leaving 6 bases unmatched. Germline lookup yields CDR1 SNHLY and CDR2 FYNNEI. The CDR3 is CASSGLAGGRDSYEQYF. For the CDR3, the DNA is TGTGCCAGCAGTGGACTAGCGGGGGGCCGTGACTCCTACGAGCAGTACTTC.

This sequence joins TRBV11-3 and TRBJ2-7; tentative D call: TRBD2 (6 bases). The V and J ends lost 5 bases and 2 bases respectively, with 13 bases between them. The germline CDR1 and CDR2 sequences are SGHNT and YENEEA. The CDR3 sequence is 14 residues long. Here the CDR3 DNA reads TGTGCCAGCAGCCGATTAGCGGCTCCCTACGAGCAGTACTTC. Protein sequence: CASSRLAAPYEQYF.

The V gene is TRBV5-6, the J gene TRBJ2-7; D remains unclear. V was cut by 1 base and J by 2 bases, with 4 bases left in between. The CDR3 runs 12 residues. Germline-derived CDR1 and CDR2 are SGHDT and YYEEEE. CDR3 DNA sequence: TGTGCCAGCAGCTTGCTGCCCTACGAGCAGTACTTC. Encoded protein: CASSLLPYEQYF.

The CDR3 protein is CASSPGQYNSPLHF. CDR3 nucleotide sequence: TGTGCCAGCAGTCCGGGACAGTATAATTCACCCCTCCACTTT. The chain links TRBV7-2 to TRBJ1-6; 7 bases are a match to TRBD1. Germline CDR1 reads SGHTA; CDR2 reads FQGNSA. J was trimmed by 4 bases and V by 6 bases; bases with no gene match: 3. The CDR3 spans 14 residues.

V and J are TRBV28 and TRBJ2-7; 12 positions agree with TRBD2. In germline, CDR1 is MDHEN, CDR2 SYDVKM. The CDR3 contains 16 residues. With 3 bases clipped from V and 6 bases from J, the junction kept 9 bases outside the gene matches. For the CDR3, the DNA is TGTGCCAGCAGTTTCCCTAGCGGGGGGGCCGTCCGCGAGCAGTACTTC. Its protein is CASSFPSGGAVREQYF.

The chain is built from TRBV7-2 and TRBJ1-1; TRBD1 agrees at 8 bases. The CDR3 consists of 14 residues. V was clipped by 5 bases and J by 6 bases; unmatched bases: 8. Germline values: CDR1 SGHTA, CDR2 FQGNSA. CDR3 DNA: TGTGCCAGCAGCATCGACAGGGGTTCACCTGAAGCTTTCTTT. Amino acid sequence: CASSIDRGSPEAFF.